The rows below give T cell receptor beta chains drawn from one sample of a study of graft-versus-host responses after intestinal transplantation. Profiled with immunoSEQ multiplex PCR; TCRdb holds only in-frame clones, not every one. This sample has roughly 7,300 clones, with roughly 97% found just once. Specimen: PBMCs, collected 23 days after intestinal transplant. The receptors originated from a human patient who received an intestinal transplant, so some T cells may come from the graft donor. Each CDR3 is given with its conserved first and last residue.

CDR3: CASGLLESQPQHF
J: TRBJ1-5
length: 13
V: TRBV27

CDR3: CASTGSHNEQFF
J: TRBJ2-1
length: 12
V: TRBV10-3

CDR3: CASSTGLGQLVETQYF
J: TRBJ2-5
length: 16
V: TRBV18

CDR3: CASSSQGAGQPQHF
J: TRBJ1-5
length: 14
V: TRBV27

CDR3: CASSPRPETSGYEQYF
J: TRBJ2-7
length: 16
V: TRBV7-9

CDR3: CASSLDWSTYEQYF
J: TRBJ2-7
length: 14
V: TRBV19

CDR3: CASSLPWTSGRDLGGELFF
J: TRBJ2-2
length: 19
V: TRBV27

CDR3: CATSRVSASGRFEQYF
J: TRBJ2-7
length: 16
V: TRBV15

CDR3: CAISEPPGLGTDTQYF
J: TRBJ2-3
length: 16
V: TRBV10-3

CDR3: CASRPRQGTEGELFF
J: TRBJ2-2
length: 15
V: TRBV7-9

CDR3: CASSIVGQNSYEQYF
J: TRBJ2-7
length: 15
V: TRBV19

CDR3: CASSLGTGLNTEAFF
J: TRBJ1-1
length: 15
V: TRBV7-2

CDR3: CASSTPRGSNTEAFF
J: TRBJ1-1
length: 15
V: TRBV27

CDR3: CASSQDPAGDEQYF
J: TRBJ2-7
length: 14
V: TRBV4-2

CDR3: CASSPQGQLAKNIQYF
J: TRBJ2-4
length: 16
V: TRBV7-9

CDR3: CASSEPLEKLFF
J: TRBJ1-4
length: 12
V: TRBV2

CDR3: CASSVARDRTSYNEQFF
J: TRBJ2-1
length: 17
V: TRBV9

CDR3: CASSQDRTDATNEKLFF
J: TRBJ1-4
length: 17
V: TRBV4-1

CDR3: CASSYGTLFYEQYF
J: TRBJ2-7
length: 14
V: TRBV6-5

CDR3: CASSRRHSGTVNEQFF
J: TRBJ2-1
length: 16
V: TRBV14

CDR3: CASSLSPGQGNSNQPQHF
J: TRBJ1-5
length: 18
V: TRBV7-8

CDR3: CASSLPGHPEQYF
J: TRBJ2-7
length: 13
V: TRBV5-1

CDR3: CAISLDSLEEQYF
J: TRBJ2-7
length: 13
V: TRBV10-3

CDR3: CAIKGQGNTEAFF
J: TRBJ1-1
length: 13
V: TRBV10-3

CDR3: CASSLRQELSYEQYF
J: TRBJ2-7
length: 15
V: TRBV5-4

CDR3: CASSLPHRTGPYEQYF
J: TRBJ2-7
length: 16
V: TRBV11-3

CDR3: CAIRVGGRPYNEQFF
J: TRBJ2-1
length: 15
V: TRBV10-3

CDR3: CASSNSGYTEAFF
J: TRBJ1-1
length: 13
V: TRBV6-5

CDR3: CATSRETGEITEAFF
J: TRBJ1-1
length: 15
V: TRBV15

CDR3: CASSQDHSAYEQYF
J: -
length: 14
V: TRBV14

CDR3: CASSSRGDQETQYF
J: TRBJ2-5
length: 14
V: TRBV28

CDR3: CASSPRGAHFQSSGNTIYF
J: TRBJ1-3
length: 19
V: TRBV28

CDR3: CAWSVQGEAFF
J: TRBJ1-1
length: 11
V: TRBV30

CDR3: CAWSVLTGSSYEQYF
J: TRBJ2-7
length: 15
V: TRBV30

CDR3: CASSLALGQGTDTQYF
J: TRBJ2-3
length: 16
V: TRBV5-5

CDR3: CAIEGDSPYEQYF
J: TRBJ2-7
length: 13
V: TRBV2

CDR3: CASSFNWGNTEAFF
J: TRBJ1-1
length: 14
V: TRBV27

CDR3: CASSVASGVNTGELFF
J: TRBJ2-2
length: 16
V: TRBV19

CDR3: CASSFNGQDQPQHF
J: TRBJ1-5
length: 14
V: TRBV27

CDR3: CSAPDLYEQYF
J: TRBJ2-7
length: 11
V: TRBV20-1

CDR3: CASSFGGRETQYF
J: TRBJ2-5
length: 13
V: TRBV5-6